The clone carrying this T cell receptor (beta chain) appeared a few times. Its antigen is unknown. The CDR3 is 16 residues long. Trimming cost V 2 bases and J 0 bases, with 13 bases left between them. Germline-derived CDR1 and CDR2 are ENHRY and SYGVKD. A second roughly 6 to 11 cycle PCR used barcoded and J-beta primers. TCRdb independently ran MiXCR on the 5' RACE reads; one entry per CDR3 protein. The sample consists of 1 million to 1.2 million distinct CDR3 sequences, around two fifths of them appearing once. Drawn from each donor were roughly 10 milliliters of peripheral blood. No fewer than 5 micrograms of total RNA were isolated from every sample. The data were obtained in a study of blood T cells in healthy people across ages. Study-level findings and limits: Researchers report that TCR beta diversity correlated strongly with naive T cell percentage. Getting older went along with TCR beta diversity per million T cells dropping roughly linearly.

The clonotype comes from a young man in good health. V is TRBV10-3 and J is TRBJ1-1; tentatively, D is TRBD1 (6 bases). The sequenced material came from blood. The DNA for the CDR3 is TGTGCCATCAGTGAGACCGCAGGGGCACTGAACACTGAAGCTTTCTTT. Translating it yields CAISETAGALNTEAFF.